Presented here are 24 T cell receptor beta chains from one specimen sequenced in a study of post-analysis software for immune sequencing data. Study-level findings and limits: TRBV5-6, TRBV5-1 and TRBV20-1 belonged to a set of about five TRBV segments that were more frequent in patients than controls.

These receptors lack a known antigen. Unique molecular identifiers tagged the TCR beta cDNA libraries. Via MiXCR, TCRdb re-called the PCR reads, giving one row per CDR3 protein. Of hundreds of thousands of distinct CDR3 sequences listed, about 32% are singletons. Specimen: blood. Receptors were obtained from a girl under 18 with multiple sclerosis.

CDR3 sequence (DNA): TGTGCCAGCAGCCCTCGGTTTGGGGAGGGAGGTGGTGCCTATGGCTACACCTTC. This translates into CASSPRFGEGGGAYGYTF. This chain connects TRBV7-2 to TRBJ1-2; unclear D gene. This CDR3 comprises 18 residues. V was cut by 5 bases and J by 4 bases, with 26 bases left in between. Germline lookup yields CDR1 SGHTA and CDR2 FQGNSA.

This chain joins TRBV28 and TRBJ2-7; 7 bases align to TRBD1. The CDR3 contains 18 residues. V shed 0 bases, J shed 1 base, and the junction held 12 bases outside the gene matches. Germline CDR1 is MDHEN and CDR2 is SYDVKM. The CDR3: CASSLWGTGALKSYEQYF. The DNA for the CDR3 is TGTGCCAGCAGTTTATGGGGAACAGGGGCCTTAAAGTCCTACGAGCAGTACTTC.

Only a few counts were recorded for this clonotype. The J gene is TRBJ2-1, the V gene TRBV20-1; TRBD1 is a possible D gene (6 bases). This CDR3 has 13 amino acids. CDR1 is DFQATT and CDR2 is SNEGSKA in the germline V gene (reference sequence). V was clipped by 3 bases and J by 5 bases, with 11 bases between them. Here the CDR3 DNA reads TGCAGTGCTAGGGTTGACAGGAACAATGAGCAGTTCTTC. Its protein is CSARVDRNNEQFF.

V is TRBV27 and J is TRBJ2-7, with 7 bases lining up with TRBD2. From germline, CDR1 is MNHEY and CDR2 SMNVEV (reference sequence). V shed 5 bases, J shed 0 bases, and the junction held 13 bases outside the gene matches. CDR3 length: 17 residues. The CDR3 region has the DNA TGTGCCAGCAGTCCCCGATGGAGGGAGGGGAGCTCCTACGAGCAGTACTTC. Encoded protein: CASSPRWREGSSYEQYF.

CDR3 in amino acids: CASKARNTGELFF. Here the CDR3 DNA reads TGTGCCAGCAAAGCTAGGAACACCGGGGAGCTGTTTTTT. The chain links TRBV27 to TRBJ2-2; D uncertain. Germline V gives CDR1 MNHEY, CDR2 SMNVEV (reference sequence). The length of the CDR3 is 13 residues. Deletions cut 7 bases from V and 1 base from J, with 7 bases between.

There are a few counts of this clonotype. An end of the junction does not agree with germline; a read error may underlie this. The CDR3 is CSARIYIEQFF. The CDR3 DNA follows: TGCAGTGCTAGGATATACATTGAGCAGTTCTTC. The chain couples TRBV20-1 to TRBJ2-1; no firm D call. The CDR3 loop spans 11 amino acids. Germline lookup yields CDR1 DFQATT and CDR2 SNEGSKA (reference sequence).

Worth noting for this clonotype: A read error is possible here, since a much larger clone lies one base away. The V gene is TRBV20-1, the J gene TRBJ2-5, with TRBD2 matching 13 bases. CDR1 DFQATT and CDR2 SNEGSKA come from the germline V gene (reference sequence). The CDR3 contains 16 residues. CDR3: CSARVWTSGRQEAQYF. In nucleotides, the CDR3 is TGCAGTGCTAGAGTGTGGACTAGCGGGAGACAAGAGGCCCAGTACTTC.

The V gene is TRBV7-9, the J gene TRBJ1-2; weak D call: TRBD1 (6 bases). Germline lookup yields CDR1 SEHNR and CDR2 FQNEAQ (reference sequence). The ends were cut back, 5 bases at V and 14 bases at J, with 18 bases in the middle. The CDR3 extends over 12 amino acids. The DNA of the CDR3 is TGTGCCAGCAGCCCCTACACAGGGCAGGAGACCTTC. As protein: CASSPYTGQETF.

This sequence joins TRBV6-5 and TRBJ1-2; D call uncertain. Germline CDR1 and CDR2: MNHEY and SVGAGI. V dropped 6 bases and J dropped 4 bases, with 15 bases sitting between them. The CDR3 consists of 14 residues. The CDR3 nucleotides read TGTGCCAGCAGACCCCCGGGATCTACCTATGGCTACACCTTC. As protein: CASRPPGSTYGYTF.

V is TRBV20-1 and J is TRBJ2-7, with 7 bases aligning to TRBD1. Per germline, CDR1 DFQATT and CDR2 SNEGSKA (reference sequence). V was clipped by 6 bases and J by 1 base; unmatched bases: 15. The CDR3 extends over 16 amino acids. The chain's CDR3 is CSATHRQGRTSYEQYF. In nucleotides, the CDR3 is TGCAGTGCGACACATAGACAGGGACGGACGTCCTACGAGCAGTACTTC.

This clonotype was seen a handful of times. The J gene is TRBJ2-1, the V gene TRBV5-1; 8 nucleotides line up with TRBD2. Germline trimming cut 0 bases from V and 1 base from J; bases unmatched to any gene: 6. The CDR3 covers 17 residues. Germline V lookup: CDR1 SGHRS, CDR2 YFSETQ. Here the CDR3 reads CASSLGPVAGSYNEQFF. CDR3 bases: TGCGCCAGCAGCTTGGGTCCGGTAGCGGGATCCTACAATGAGCAGTTCTTC.

The sample holds a few counts of this clonotype. The chain couples TRBV27 to TRBJ2-1; TRBD1 matches at 8 bases. This CDR3 contains 13 residues. Germline V lookup: CDR1 MNHEY, CDR2 SMNVEV (reference sequence). J was trimmed by 7 bases and V by 7 bases; bases with no gene match: 6. The CDR3 sequence is CASTRTGNNEQFF. The DNA of the CDR3 is TGTGCCAGCACCAGGACAGGGAATAATGAGCAGTTCTTC.

The J gene is TRBJ1-2, the V gene TRBV3-1, with 7 bases aligning to TRBD1. The CDR3 has 15 residues. Germline-derived CDR1 and CDR2 are LGHDT and YNNKEL (reference sequence). J gave up 2 bases and V 3 bases, and 6 bases lay outside the gene matches. CDR3 nucleotide sequence: TGTGCCAGCAGCCACGGACAGGCTATAAACTATGGCTACACCTTC. Translating it yields CASSHGQAINYGYTF.

Notes on this clonotype: At one end, the junction sequence differs from germline, possibly due to a read error. The CDR3, as DNA: TGTACCAGCAGTTACTCGGAGGGGACCTACAATGAGCAGTTCTTC. Its translation: CTSSYSEGTYNEQFF. This chain uses TRBV6-5 with TRBJ2-1, with D possibly matching TRBD2 (6 bases). This CDR3 has 15 residues. Germline values: CDR1 MNHEY, CDR2 SVGAGI.

There are a few counts of this clonotype. CDR3 nucleotide sequence: TGTGCCAGCAGGGATAAGCGGGGGGGGACAGAGACCCAGTACTTC. This sequence encodes CASRDKRGGTETQYF. This chain uses TRBV27 with TRBJ2-5; the match to TRBD2 covers 10 bases. Germline values: CDR1 MNHEY, CDR2 SMNVEV (reference sequence). The junction had 8 bases not matched to a gene; V was cut back by 6 bases and J by 4 bases. This CDR3 has 15 amino acids.

This clonotype was counted a few times. CDR3: CAISEAGTGENIQYF. The DNA of the CDR3 is TGTGCCATCAGTGAGGCTGGGACCGGGGAAAACATTCAGTACTTC. The chain combines TRBV10-3 with TRBJ2-4; D might be TRBD1 or TRBD2, each matching 5 bases. The V and J ends lost 2 bases and 5 bases respectively, with 13 bases between them. The CDR3 spans 15 residues. Germline-derived CDR1 and CDR2 are ENHRY and SYGVKD.

The CDR3 nucleotides read TGTGCCAGCAGCGACGGAACCAATCAGCCCCAGCATTTT. It codes for CASSDGTNQPQHF. V is TRBV6-6 and J is TRBJ1-5; the D is unclear. Trimming stripped 6 bases from V and 3 bases from J, with 9 bases between. This CDR3 has 13 amino acids. Germline assignment: CDR1 MNHNY and CDR2 SVGAGI (reference sequence).

This clonotype was seen only a few times. The V and J genes are TRBV11-2 and TRBJ2-3; D may be TRBD1 (6 bases). Looked up from germline, CDR1 is SGHAT and CDR2 is FQNNGV. The CDR3 totals 16 residues. Trimming stripped 3 bases from V and 4 bases from J, with 17 bases between. Here the CDR3 reads CASSLVGTSVPDTQYF. The CDR3 DNA is TGTGCCAGCAGCTTGGTAGGGACATCTGTCCCAGATACGCAGTATTTT.

This rearrangement joins TRBV6-6 to TRBJ2-5; 8 bases map to TRBD1. Trimming took 6 bases from V and 1 from J; bases not matched to a gene: 10. Germline assignment: CDR1 MNHNY and CDR2 SVGAGI (reference sequence). The length of the CDR3 is 16 residues. DNA of the CDR3: TGTGCCAGCAGGGGGACCGGACAGGGCGCCCAAGAGACCCAGTACTTC. Its translation is CASRGTGQGAQETQYF.

This clonotype was counted a few times. The CDR3: CASSLETGWGKNIQYF. In DNA, the CDR3 is TGCGCCAGCAGCTTGGAAACAGGGTGGGGCAAAAACATTCAGTACTTC. The rearrangement links TRBV5-1 to TRBJ2-4; D possibly corresponds to TRBD1 (6 bases). Deletions cut 0 bases from V and 3 bases from J, with 13 bases between. Germline V gene data show CDR1 as SGHRS and CDR2 as YFSETQ. The CDR3 spans 16 residues.

This clonotype was recorded a few times. This chain uses TRBV5-6 with TRBJ2-2; D remains ambiguous. The CDR3 is 14 amino acids. The germline V gene encodes CDR1 SGHDT and CDR2 YYEEEE. The V end lost 0 bases, the J end lost 5 bases, and 8 bases lay between the germline ends. This CDR3 reads CASSLDPQTGELFF. For the CDR3, the DNA is TGTGCCAGCAGCTTGGACCCCCAAACCGGGGAGCTGTTTTTT. The whole variable domain, filled in from reference TRBV5-6 and TRBJ2-2, reads DAGVTQSPTHLIKTRGQQVTLRCSPKSGHDTVSWYQQALGQGPQFIFQYYEEEERQRGNFPDRFSGHQFPNYSSELNVNALLLGDSALYLCASSLDPQTGELFFGEGSRLTVL.

This clonotype was seen just once. The junction differs from germline at one of its ends, possibly a read error. The genes are TRBV15 and TRBJ2-5, with 10 nucleotides matching TRBD2. The CDR3 sequence is 16 residues long. Germline V gene data show CDR1 as LNHNV and CDR2 as YYDKDF (reference sequence). The CDR3: CAASSPGSGGRKTQYF. CDR3 nucleotide sequence: TGTGCCGCCAGCAGCCCGGGTAGCGGGGGGAGAAAGACCCAGTACTTC.

Remarks on this clonotype: A junction end diverges from the germline sequence, so it may reflect a read error. This chain connects TRBV11-2 to TRBJ1-2; tentative D call: TRBD1 (5 bases). Germline CDR1 is SGHAT and CDR2 is FQNNGV. CDR3 length: 18 residues. The CDR3 DNA sequence: TGTGCCAGCAGCTCCCCTCGGGACTTGAATTGGAAAAGGGATGGCTGCACCTTC. It encodes CASSSPRDLNWKRDGCTF.

A word on this clonotype: An end of the junction differs from the germline gene, which may be a read error. J is TRBJ2-7 and V is TRBV5-1, with 10 bases fitting TRBD2. Germline V CDR1 and CDR2: SGHRS, YFSETQ. This CDR3 is 15 amino acids long. The DNA for the CDR3 is TGCGCCAGCAGCTTGGCTAGCGGGAGCTCCCACGAGCAGTACTTC. Its translation is CASSLASGSSHEQYF.